This TCR beta chain comes out of a study of cytotoxic CD8 clonotypes in ibrutinib-treated CLL listed by TCRdb under 2021. Background for the entire study: The cohort had some eleven relapsed/refractory and about 15 treatment-naive patients; some 17 were IGHV unmutated. Responses were partial in around 24 patients and complete in 2; after median approximately 67 months follow-up, about 14 stayed in remission and roughly twelve progressed. The response samples were drawn at a median of around eleven months into treatment, with a range of about 6 to 40 months. Samples averaged 255,043 productive templates and 80,000 to 100,000 productive rearrangements. Longitudinal samples were available for about 30% of the roughly 86 trial participants. Cryopreserved peripheral blood mononuclear cells were collected before treatment, at response, and at either disease progression or sustained remission. Patients were still on ibrutinib when every remission and progressive disease sample was collected. Study-wide conclusions, independent of this receptor: Baseline clonality exceeded that of age-matched healthy donors and correlated strongly with circulating CD8+ T-cell counts. Public clonotypes were found to be uncommon and were observed to contract or remain stable during treatment; the increase in clonality was shown to reflect expansion of private clonotypes at ibrutinib response. Lymph node repertoires were not examined, and the timing of sampling was not matched between patients in sustained remission and those whose disease progressed. An increase in clonality was observed at ibrutinib response, with clonality remaining stable during sustained remission and falling back toward baseline at progression.

As for this clone: The antigen it recognizes is unknown. No much larger clone is present one base from it, and per-base qualities are unavailable.

On a MiSeq, deep resolution sequencing aimed for a depth between 1 in 1 million and 1 in 200,000 T cells, with each clonotype covered 10x on average. TCR beta libraries were generated with the immunoSEQ hsTCRB Kit. As for the authors' bioinformatics: The data were analyzed with ImmunoSEQ Analyzer and ImmunoSEQ Data Assistant, and V, D and J gene assignments followed IMGT definitions. Clonality was computed as one minus normalized Shannon entropy of productive rearrangement frequencies, ranging from 0 to 1. Public clonotype analysis was restricted to overrepresented clonotypes comprising at least 0.05% of each patient's repertoire. Roughly 13 age-matched healthy donor repertoires from immuneACCESS were used as controls for clonality. The table was pulled from immuneACCESS by TCRdb, which kept in-frame rearrangements only. Such tables lose some clones; where checked, under half of the loss comes from unresolved V genes, and the rest has no known cause. Clone size and the V and J calls come from that table; the DNA yielded D and trimming. This sample holds 270,000 or so clones; approximately 76% were observed only once. The top ten clonotypes cover about 5.7% of the sample.

Sample time point, as interpreted from the label and publication: progressive disease on ibrutinib. Around 2 micrograms of genomic DNA were extracted from cryopreserved PBMCs for TCR beta library preparation. Longitudinal blood samples from CLL patients on ibrutinib monotherapy were analyzed using high-throughput TCR beta sequencing. The patients took part in an open-label, single-center phase 2 trial of ibrutinib monotherapy. The input for sequencing was PBMCs, taken at disease progression, from a patient treated with ibrutinib. The sequence was collected from a human donor with chronic lymphocytic leukemia.

The CDR3 corresponds to CASSFRKGGTEAFF. The nucleotide sequence is TGTGCCAGCAGCTTTCGGAAGGGGGGCACTGAAGCTTTCTTT. The chain is encoded by TRBV7-2 joined to TRBJ1-1; perhaps TRBD1 is the D gene, with 6 bases matching. For CDR1 and CDR2, the germline V gene lists SGHTA and FQGNSA. The CDR3 numbers 14 residues from cysteine through phenylalanine. The read is trimmed to its CDR3 DNA, 42 bases read in frame from base 1. Relative to germline, V is 3 bases shorter and J is 4 bases shorter, with 12 bases between their ends.